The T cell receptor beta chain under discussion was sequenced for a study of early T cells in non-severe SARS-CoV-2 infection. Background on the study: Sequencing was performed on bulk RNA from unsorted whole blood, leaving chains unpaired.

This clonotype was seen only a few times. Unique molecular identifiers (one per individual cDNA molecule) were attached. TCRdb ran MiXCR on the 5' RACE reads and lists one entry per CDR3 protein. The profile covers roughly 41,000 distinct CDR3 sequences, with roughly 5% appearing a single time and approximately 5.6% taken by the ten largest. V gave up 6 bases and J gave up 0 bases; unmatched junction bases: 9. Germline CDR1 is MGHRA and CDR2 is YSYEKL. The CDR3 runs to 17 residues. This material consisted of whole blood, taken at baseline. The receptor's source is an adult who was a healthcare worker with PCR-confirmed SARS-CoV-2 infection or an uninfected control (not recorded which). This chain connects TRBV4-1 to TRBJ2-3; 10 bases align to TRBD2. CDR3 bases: TGCGCCAGCAGAAGGGGAGGACTAGCGGCCAGCACAGATACGCAGTATTTT. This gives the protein CASRRGGLAASTDTQYF.